The 5 T cell receptor beta chains below were found in one sample sequenced in a study of blood T cell repertoires in COVID-19. TCRdb's table, derived via immunoSEQ multiplex PCR, lists solely in-frame clones and lacks some. Of tens of thousands of clones in the sample, roughly 84% are singletons; the top ten hold about 6.6%. Sequenced material: peripheral blood. The receptors here all came from a man aged 50-60 years with active COVID-19.

Worth noting for this clone: Compared with germline, one end of the junction differs, possibly owing to a read error. The J gene is TRBJ1-5, the V gene TRBV19; the D is unclear. Germline V gene data show CDR1 as LNHDA and CDR2 as SQIVND (reference sequence). The CDR3 spans 12 residues. The CDR3 protein is CASSISDQPQHF. The CDR3 nucleotides read TGTGCCAGTAGTATTAGCGATCAGCCCCAGCATTTT.

The chain couples TRBV29-1 to TRBJ2-7, with 7 bases lining up with TRBD1. V shed 2 bases and J 3 bases; nucleotides not matched to a gene: 10. CDR3 length: 15 amino acids. The germline V gene has CDR1 SQVTM and CDR2 ANQGSEA. CDR3 sequence: CSVEIAGTESYEQYF. The CDR3 nucleotides read TGCAGCGTTGAAATAGCAGGGACAGAAAGCTACGAGCAGTACTTC.

The genes are TRBV7-6 and TRBJ2-2; 9 bases are a match to TRBD2. Trimming cost V 3 bases and J 4 bases; bases outside gene matches: 3. Germline V gene lookup returns CDR1 SGHVS and CDR2 FNYEAQ. This CDR3 is 15 amino acids long. DNA for the CDR3: TGTGCCAGCAGCTTGCAACTAGCGGGCACCGGGGAGCTGTTTTTT. It yields the protein CASSLQLAGTGELFF.

The V gene is TRBV7-3, the J gene TRBJ1-1; TRBD1 agrees at 7 bases. The germline gives CDR1 SGHTA, CDR2 FQGTGA. This CDR3 is built from 15 residues. J was trimmed by 11 bases and V by 4 bases; bases with no gene match: 16. This CDR3 reads CASSSSTGASLKAFF. In DNA, the CDR3 is TGTGCCAGCAGCTCCTCAACAGGGGCTAGCCTTAAGGCTTTCTTT.

This chain joins TRBV27 and TRBJ2-2, with D tentatively TRBD1 (6 bases). Trimming took 5 bases from V and 4 from J, leaving 17 bases between them. Looked up from germline, CDR1 is MNHEY and CDR2 is SMNVEV (reference sequence). The CDR3 totals 16 residues. In DNA form, the CDR3 reads TGTGCCAGCAGTCTCTTCCTCACAGGGTCCACCGGGGAGCTGTTTTTT. This encodes CASSLFLTGSTGELFF.